This T cell receptor (beta chain) stems from a study of identical twins. There are 13 residues in the CDR3. The V end was cut by 4 bases, the J end by 5 bases, with 11 bases between. Germline CDR1 reads KGHSH; CDR2 reads LQKENI. Broader study findings: With abundant cord blood beta clonotypes, insertions were fewer; memory repertoires showed no such pattern.

About this clonotype itself: The antigen is not known.

TCRdb itself ran the 5' RACE reads through MiXCR, one entry per CDR3 protein. The sample carries around 250,000 distinct CDR3 sequences, roughly 12% recorded once. The same specimen was also included in a second study, on yellow fever vaccine responses in identical twins.

The chain links TRBV18 to TRBJ2-5; no firm D call. Material for sequencing was memory (CD45RO+) T cells sorted from blood. The source of this sequence is a woman younger than 35 in good health. CDR3 bases: TGTGCCAGCTCACTAGGAGAGGCGGAGACCCAGTACTTC. Residues: CASSLGEAETQYF.